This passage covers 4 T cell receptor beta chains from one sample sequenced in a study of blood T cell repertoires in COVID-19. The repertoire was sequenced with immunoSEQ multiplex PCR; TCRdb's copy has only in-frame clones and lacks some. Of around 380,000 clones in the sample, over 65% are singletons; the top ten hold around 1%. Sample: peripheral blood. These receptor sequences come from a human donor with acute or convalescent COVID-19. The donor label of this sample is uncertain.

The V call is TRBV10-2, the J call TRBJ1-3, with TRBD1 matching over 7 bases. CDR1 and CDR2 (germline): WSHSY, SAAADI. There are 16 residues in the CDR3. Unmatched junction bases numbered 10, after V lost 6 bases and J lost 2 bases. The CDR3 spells CASRSWDRRTGNTIYF. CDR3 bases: TGCGCCAGCAGATCGTGGGACAGACGGACTGGAAACACCATATATTTT.

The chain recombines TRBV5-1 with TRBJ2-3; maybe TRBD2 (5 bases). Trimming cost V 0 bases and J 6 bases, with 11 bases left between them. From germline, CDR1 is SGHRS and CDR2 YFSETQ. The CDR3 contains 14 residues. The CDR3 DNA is TGCGCCAGCAGCTTGGGGGATGAGGGCGATACGCAGTATTTT. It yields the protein CASSLGDEGDTQYF.

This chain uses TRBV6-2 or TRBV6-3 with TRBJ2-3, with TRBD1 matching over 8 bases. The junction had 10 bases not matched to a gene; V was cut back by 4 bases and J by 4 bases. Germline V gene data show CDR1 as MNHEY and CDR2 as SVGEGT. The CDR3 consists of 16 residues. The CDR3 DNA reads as TGTGCCAGCAGTTGGCAGGGGGCGCAGGGAGCAGATACGCAGTATTTT. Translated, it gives CASSWQGAQGADTQYF.

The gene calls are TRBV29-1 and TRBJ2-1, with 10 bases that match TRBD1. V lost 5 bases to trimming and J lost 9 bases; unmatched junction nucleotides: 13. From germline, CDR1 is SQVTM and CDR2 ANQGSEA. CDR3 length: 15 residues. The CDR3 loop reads CSVLPGTGDLGEQFF. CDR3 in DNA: TGCAGCGTTCTCCCCGGGACAGGGGACTTGGGTGAGCAGTTCTTC.